A single sample is the source of the 5 T cell receptor beta chains below, sequenced in a study of beta chain features in type 1 diabetes. The study, taken as a whole, reports: Across all four CD4+ subsets, people with type 1 diabetes showed modestly shorter TCRB CDR3s.

These receptors' targets are unknown. As every portion of the isolated RNA was reverse transcribed, the sequencing read expressed TCRB transcripts. Assay: immunoSEQ multiplex PCR; the TCRdb copy retains only in-frame clones and omits some. The sample consists of about 340,000 clones, approximately 13% of them appearing once. Sequencing was carried out using naive CD4+ T cells from blood. Receptors originate from a young woman with type 1 diabetes.

The genes are TRBV10-2 and TRBJ2-5, with 11 nucleotides matching TRBD2. The CDR3 loop spans 15 amino acids. Germline V gene data show CDR1 as WSHSY and CDR2 as SAAADI. V lost 1 base, J lost 3 bases, and 1 base stayed unmatched. The CDR3 DNA follows: TGCGCCAGCAGTGAGTTTAGCGGGAGGGAAGAGACCCAGTACTTC. This codes for CASSEFSGREETQYF.

This chain joins TRBV6-5 and TRBJ1-4; D remains unclear. CDR3 length: 13 amino acids. Germline assignment: CDR1 MNHEY and CDR2 SVGAGI. Trimming stripped 7 bases from V and 8 bases from J, with 14 bases between. Written as DNA, the CDR3 is TGTGCCAGCACTTCCTGGAGCGGGGAAAAACTGTTTTTT. The encoded protein is CASTSWSGEKLFF.

The sample holds a few counts of this clone. The rearrangement links TRBV15 to TRBJ2-5; unclear D gene. The ends were cut back, 0 bases at V and 7 bases at J, with 12 bases in the middle. Germline values: CDR1 LNHNV, CDR2 YYDKDF (reference sequence). The CDR3 is 14 residues long. Here the CDR3 DNA reads TGTGCCACCAGCAGAGATCATCGCGCCGGGACCCAGTACTTC. Encoded protein: CATSRDHRAGTQYF. The variable domain in full, with the rest retrieved from reference TRBV15 and TRBJ2-5, is DAMVIQNPRYQVTQFGKPVTLSCSQTLNHNVMYWYQQKSSQAPKLLFHYYDKDFNNEADTPDNFQSRRPNTSFCFLDIRSPGLGDTAMYLCATSRDHRAGTQYFGPGTRLLVL.

This clone was counted only a few times. The chain combines TRBV7-6 with TRBJ1-1; 7 bases match TRBD1. The V segment lost 0 bases and the J segment 0 bases; nucleotides outside the gene matches: 4. Germline CDR1 is SGHVS and CDR2 is FNYEAQ. The CDR3 is 16 residues long. The CDR3 spells CASSLAPGQMNTEAFF. The CDR3 DNA follows: TGTGCCAGCAGCTTAGCTCCGGGACAGATGAACACTGAAGCTTTCTTT.

The V gene is TRBV20-1, the J gene TRBJ2-3; possible D gene TRBD2, 5 bases. CDR3 length: 11 amino acids. V was shortened by 7 bases and J by 4 bases, with 9 bases between the two germline ends. Germline V CDR1 and CDR2: DFQATT, SNEGSKA (reference sequence). The DNA for the CDR3 is TGCAGTGTACTAGGTGCAGATACGCAGTATTTT. Its protein product is CSVLGADTQYF.